This T cell receptor beta chain stems from a study of early T cells in non-severe SARS-CoV-2 infection (dated by TCRdb to the early 2020s). Describing the broader study: TCR sequencing used bulk RNA from unsorted whole blood, so alpha and beta chains could not be paired.

As regards this clonotype: The specificity of this receptor is unknown. There are no base qualities to consult, and no much larger clone falls within one base.

Its CDR3 holds 15 amino acids, cysteine through phenylalanine. The DNA shown is the 45-base CDR3, in frame from base 1. The junction carries 15 bases between V and J, which are trimmed by 4 bases and 2 bases respectively. Looking up the germline V gene yields CDR1 SGHAT and CDR2 FQNNGV. Set within a cohort of healthcare workers in London, UK, this nested case-control study involved weekly PCR testing of nasopharyngeal swabs along with blood sampling. Healthcare workers were enrolled in the week of the UK lockdown, from 23 to 31 March 2020, and were followed every week for up to about 16 weeks. The library was prepared using 5' RACE. Sequenced using a NextSeq 500. To correct for sequencing error and PCR bias, the TCR library protocol tagged individual cDNA molecules with unique molecular identifiers. Both TCR alpha and beta chains were sequenced, and tight co-correlation was observed between alpha and beta sequence abundances in each sample. On the authors' methods: Decombinator V4 was used to perform V gene, J gene and CDR3 annotation of TCR sequences. TCRs were defined as expanded if a significant change between any two time points was detected under a Poisson model with p below 0.0001. Abundances of TCRs were expressed as counts per million after normalisation to the total number of TCRs sequenced in each sample. MAIT TCRs were defined by TRAV1-2 paired with TRAJ12, TRAJ20 or TRAJ33, and iNKT TCRs by TRAV10 paired with TRAJ18. A search of VDJdb, accessed on 1 November 2021, was run for TCRs annotated to CMV, EBV and SARS-CoV-2, with TCRs annotated for multiple antigens excluded. The public reads were reprocessed in TCRdb via fastp at Q25 and MiXCR, keeping in-frame beta chains. Rows with a matching CDR3 protein are joined into one entry that keeps the most common DNA and genes. These V and J calls rely on TCRdb rather than the paper's analysis. The sample table shows about 61,000 distinct CDR3 sequences, and 10% to 11% are seen once. Clones ranked in the top ten supply under 2% of the sample.

What the study reported, not specific to this receptor: VDJdb matching was skewed toward anti-spike CD8 responses and likely underestimated virus-specific expansions by missing private and CD4 specificities.

The source of this sequence is an adult who was a healthcare worker with PCR-confirmed SARS-CoV-2 infection or an uninfected control (not recorded which). The sequence joins TRBV11-2 to TRBJ2-7; a confident D gene designation cannot be given. Material: whole blood. In nucleotide form, the sequence is TGTGCCAGCAGCTATACAACCCGCCTCCCCTACGAGCAGTACTTC. This sequence encodes CASSYTTRLPYEQYF.